This TCR beta chain came from a study of blood T cell repertoires in COVID-19 (dated by TCRdb to about 2020). Looking at the study overall: The collaborator samples originated in the United States, Italy and Spain and spanned the acute and convalescent phases of COVID-19. The material from the prospective study consisted of cDNA or gDNA derived from T cells, B-cell-depleted T cells, or PBMCs. Deeply sampled blood TCRbeta repertoires from subjects exposed to, actively infected with, or recovered from COVID-19 were included in the dataset. The repertoires were released in a freely available public database meant as a resource for research on the immune response to SARS-CoV-2. The samples were drawn from the first 160 participants of the ongoing ImmuneRACE study and from 950 to 1,500 subjects provided by 6 global collaborators. The sample metadata nearly always contained a de-identified subject ID, COVID-19 status, age in years and sex. Where available, HLA class I and class II types were obtained from metadata supplied by the sample provider rather than from assay-based typing. General conclusions and limits of the study: How much clinical and demographic metadata was included differed by source and by participant, and the metadata was provided uncurated.

TCRbeta CDR3 regions were amplified from genomic DNA using the immunoSEQ Assay, a bias-controlled multiplex PCR. Concerning the study's data processing: The number of nucleated cells in each sample was estimated by amplification of reference gene primers within the assay. To quantify the absolute abundance of each unique TCRbeta CDR3 rearrangement, sequence reads were collapsed and filtered. For each sample, productive Simpson clonality was calculated as the square root of Simpson's diversity index across productive rearrangements. TCRdb took this table from immuneACCESS and kept in-frame rearrangements with V and J called. Such tables lack part of the clones; where checked against another copy, unresolved V genes explain under half of the gap, and the rest is unexplained. That table supplies the V and J calls and clone size; D and trimming were determined from the DNA. The sample table lists about 310,000 clones, about nine tenths of them with a count of one. Clones ranked in the top ten supply 1% of the sample.

The CDR3 goes from the cysteine to the phenylalanine over 13 residues. Left in the record is the CDR3 DNA by itself, 39 bases read in frame from the first base. CDR1 and CDR2, per the germline V gene, are SGHVS and FQNEAQ. The V end loses 3 bases and the J end loses 4 bases, and a stretch of 9 bases separates them. Whole blood was collected in K2EDTA tubes by collaborating institutions according to the institutions' own protocols. Collaborator samples were shipped for TCRbeta analysis as frozen whole blood, isolated PBMCs, or DNA extracted from either sample type. On this clone: The clone's antigen remains unknown. Base-call qualities are not available, and no considerably larger clone is one nucleotide away.

The material sequenced was peripheral blood. The sequence is built from TRBV7-8 and TRBJ1-2; TRBD1 is perhaps the D gene, given 5 matching bases. The sequence was collected from a man aged 50 or older with active or convalescent COVID-19. The nucleotides read TGTGCCAGCAGCTTTCTTGACAGCTATGGCTACACCTTC. Its protein reads: CASSFLDSYGYTF.